This entry lists 19 T cell receptor beta chains sequenced from one sample in a study of T cell responses to AZD1222 COVID-19 vaccine. The method was immunoSEQ multiplex PCR; TCRdb's version includes in-frame clones alone and lacks a portion of them. Of 150,000 to 200,000 clones listed, approximately 93% are singletons. The sequencing here drew on peripheral blood, taken on day 0 of AZD1222 vaccination. The receptor source for this set is an adult in good health.

The chain joins TRBV19 to TRBJ1-5, with D perhaps TRBD1 (6 bases). V lost 10 bases to trimming and J lost 10 bases, with 17 bases between them. The CDR3 contains 12 residues. Germline V gives CDR1 LNHDA, CDR2 SQIVND (reference sequence). CDR3 region: CATSDSGGPQHF. The CDR3 DNA follows: TGTGCCACCTCGGACAGCGGTGGACCCCAGCATTTT. Drawing the rest from reference TRBV19 and TRBJ1-5, the complete variable domain is DGGITQSPKYLFRKEGQNVTLSCEQNLNHDAMYWYRQDPGQGLRLIYYSQIVNDFQKGDIAEGYSVSREKKESFPLTVTSAQKNPTAFYLCATSDSGGPQHFGDGTRLSIL.

The chain couples TRBV30 to TRBJ1-5; possibly TRBD1 for D (5 bases). V was clipped by 3 bases and J by 2 bases, with 17 bases between them. Germline V lookup: CDR1 GTSNPN, CDR2 SVGIG (reference sequence). The CDR3 consists of 16 residues. The DNA of the CDR3 is TGTGCCTGGAGCGCCCGTACCGCGGGGGGCAATCAGCCCCAGCATTTT. Protein: CAWSARTAGGNQPQHF.

This chain joins TRBV7-9 and TRBJ1-4; D unresolved. The V and J ends lost 1 base and 6 bases respectively, with 9 bases between them. Germline lookup yields CDR1 SEHNR and CDR2 FQNEAQ (reference sequence). The CDR3 runs 14 residues. CDR3 bases: TGTGCCAGCAGCTTAGAAGAAGTGGATGAAAAACTGTTTTTT. Amino acid sequence: CASSLEEVDEKLFF.

The genes are TRBV18 and TRBJ2-7; 9 nucleotides agree with TRBD1. This CDR3 is built from 16 residues. Germline V gene lookup returns CDR1 KGHSH and CDR2 LQKENI. V lost 3 bases to trimming and J lost 4 bases; unmatched junction nucleotides: 10. The chain's CDR3 is CASSPFPGQGQYEQYF. The CDR3, as DNA: TGTGCCAGCTCACCGTTTCCGGGACAGGGCCAATACGAGCAGTACTTC.

This rearrangement joins TRBV7-9 to TRBJ1-5; no clear D gene. The V and J ends lost 3 bases and 5 bases respectively, with 11 bases between them. The CDR3 spans 14 residues. The germline V gene has CDR1 SEHNR and CDR2 FQNEAQ (reference sequence). CDR3 DNA sequence: TGTGCCAGCAGCTTTGACGGGATTCATCAGCCCCAGCATTTT. Translating it yields CASSFDGIHQPQHF.

This chain connects TRBV30 to TRBJ1-1; D not certain. This CDR3 region has 12 residues. Germline V gives CDR1 GTSNPN, CDR2 SVGIG (reference sequence). V lost 5 bases and J 0 bases, leaving 7 bases between the germline ends. CDR3 in amino acids: CAWGRMNTEAFF. CDR3 DNA sequence: TGTGCCTGGGGGCGAATGAACACTGAAGCTTTCTTT.

The chain carries TRBV19 and TRBJ1-5; the D gene is possibly TRBD1 (6 bases). Germline CDR1 is LNHDA and CDR2 is SQIVND (reference sequence). Trimming pared 4 bases from V and 3 bases from J, leaving 19 bases between. The CDR3 is 17 amino acids. For the CDR3, the DNA is TGTGCCAGTAGTACACGGGGTGGGGGACACCTCAATCAGCCCCAGCATTTT. Translating gives CASSTRGGGHLNQPQHF.

This chain connects TRBV7-9 to TRBJ1-3; D perhaps matches TRBD1 (5 bases). Germline V CDR1 and CDR2: SEHNR, FQNEAQ (reference sequence). V lost 7 bases, J lost 2 bases, and 12 bases lay in between. CDR3 length: 14 residues. The CDR3 DNA reads as TGTGCCAGCACTCCGGGGGGGGCTGGAAACACCATATATTTT. Its translation is CASTPGGAGNTIYF.

The rearrangement uses TRBV2 and TRBJ1-4; D gene unclear. Germline-derived CDR1 and CDR2 are SNHLY and FYNNEI. Trimming cost V 8 bases and J 0 bases, with 7 bases left between them. This CDR3 contains 13 residues. The CDR3, as DNA: TGTGCCAGCCGCTGGGCAACTAATGAAAAACTGTTTTTT. Translated: CASRWATNEKLFF.

V gene TRBV30 combines with J gene TRBJ1-2; no clear D gene. V lost 3 bases, J lost 4 bases, and 12 bases lay in between. The V gene's germline CDR1 is GTSNPN and CDR2 SVGIG (reference sequence). The CDR3 covers 13 residues. CDR3: CAWRVTAIYGYTF. The CDR3 DNA reads TGTGCCTGGAGGGTCACAGCGATCTATGGCTACACCTTC. The whole variable domain, filled in from reference TRBV30 and TRBJ1-2, reads SQTIHQWPATLVQPVGSPLSLECTVEGTSNPNLYWYRQAAGRGLQLLFYSVGIGQISSEVPQNLSASRPQDRQFILSSKKLLLSDSGFYLCAWRVTAIYGYTFGSGTRLTVV.

The count of this clone is one. This sequence joins TRBV18 and TRBJ1-5; no firm D call. Germline V gene lookup returns CDR1 KGHSH and CDR2 LQKENI. V shed 3 bases and J shed 3 bases, with 6 bases lying between them. The CDR3 runs to 13 residues. The CDR3 DNA is TGTGCCAGCTCACCTGGTTTCAATCAGCCCCAGCATTTT. It translates to CASSPGFNQPQHF.

This clone has a single count. J is TRBJ1-2 and V is TRBV10-3; perhaps TRBD1 as D (6 bases). In germline, CDR1 is ENHRY, CDR2 SYGVKD. The CDR3 is 13 residues long. V was clipped by 4 bases and J by 8 bases, with 14 bases between them. The CDR3 coding sequence is TGTGCCATCAGTGGCCAAACAGGGTACGGCTACACCTTC. This sequence encodes CAISGQTGYGYTF.

The rearrangement joins TRBV13 to TRBJ1-5; unclear D gene. Germline V gene sequence: CDR1 PRHDT, CDR2 FYEKMQ (reference sequence). The CDR3 covers 12 residues. V was clipped by 2 bases and J by 7 bases, with 6 bases between them. CDR3 sequence reads: CASSLWGQPQHF. For the CDR3, the DNA is TGTGCCAGCAGCTTATGGGGACAGCCCCAGCATTTT.

The chain joins TRBV11-2 to TRBJ2-2, with TRBD2 identical over 7 bases. CDR1 is SGHAT, CDR2 FQNNGV, per germline. The V gene end was trimmed by 1 base and the J gene end by 2 bases; junction bases not matched to a gene: 7. The CDR3 contains 17 residues. The CDR3 DNA reads as TGTGCCAGCAGCTTAGTTTCTGGGACTATAAACACCGGGGAGCTGTTTTTT. The encoded protein is CASSLVSGTINTGELFF.

This chain joins TRBV24-1 and TRBJ2-2; 9 nucleotides agree with TRBD1. Germline loops: CDR1 KGHDR, CDR2 SFDVKD. This CDR3 is built from 16 residues. The trim removed 4 bases at V and 4 bases at J, leaving 6 bases unmatched. CDR3 region: CATSDNRGLGTGELFF. In DNA, the CDR3 is TGTGCCACCAGTGACAACAGGGGGCTAGGCACCGGGGAGCTGTTTTTT.

This rearrangement joins TRBV5-8 to TRBJ2-5, with 8 bases matching TRBD2. CDR3 length: 14 amino acids. Germline lookup yields CDR1 SGHTS and CDR2 YDEGEE. Trimming at V came to 4 bases and at J to 4 bases, leaving 6 bases not matched to a gene. CDR3 in DNA: TGTGCCAGCAGCACAGGGCGGGAGGCAGAGACCCAGTACTTC. Translated, it gives CASSTGREAETQYF.

This clone appeared once. This sequence joins TRBV28 and TRBJ1-3, with 7 bases fitting TRBD1. The CDR3 consists of 17 residues. J gave up 0 bases and V 7 bases, and 12 bases lay outside the gene matches. The germline V gene encodes CDR1 MDHEN and CDR2 SYDVKM. The CDR3 nucleotides are TGTGCCAGCACATCCCTCGACAGGGCCATCTCTGGAAACACCATATATTTT. Translation: CASTSLDRAISGNTIYF.

The chain joins TRBV7-2 to TRBJ2-2; TRBD2 matches at 7 bases. Germline trimming cut 5 bases from V and 1 base from J; bases unmatched to any gene: 10. Germline-derived CDR1 and CDR2 are SGHTA and FQGNSA. This CDR3 spans 17 amino acids. The CDR3 DNA sequence: TGTGCCAGCAGCCCCCAAAGTGGGGGGGGGAACACCGGGGAGCTGTTTTTT. Protein product: CASSPQSGGGNTGELFF.

The chain links TRBV4-2 to TRBJ2-7, with D perhaps assigned TRBD1 or TRBD2 (5 bases each). The germline V gene has CDR1 LGHNA and CDR2 YNFKEQ. The length of the CDR3 is 15 residues. The V gene lost 0 bases and the J gene lost 6 bases, with 15 bases spanning the gap. The DNA of the CDR3 is TGTGCCAGCAGCCAAGAATGGGGGACGGGTGGCGAGCAGTACTTC. This encodes CASSQEWGTGGEQYF.